The 16 T cell receptor beta chains presented below share a single source sample, sequenced in a study of blood T cell repertoires in COVID-19 (dated by TCRdb to 2019 to 2021). The library came from the immunoSEQ multiplex PCR assay. As stored in TCRdb, this immuneACCESS dataset retains in-frame rearrangements with V and J assigned. A fraction of the clones does not appear; measured against another copy, unresolved V genes explain less than half of the discrepancy, and the remainder lacks a known reason. The sample includes approximately 84,000 clones, with about 80% observed a single time. Around 15% of the sample is taken by the ten largest. Sequencing was performed on peripheral blood. All receptors derive from a human donor in a cohort sampled during active COVID-19.

V gene TRBV11-2 combines with J gene TRBJ2-7, with 9 bases aligning to TRBD2. The CDR3 spans 14 residues. Germline values: CDR1 SGHAT, CDR2 FQNNGV. J gave up 3 bases and V 4 bases, and 4 bases lay outside the gene matches. CDR3 protein: CASSSGLAYYEQYF. The CDR3 DNA reads as TGTGCCAGCAGCTCTGGACTAGCGTACTACGAGCAGTACTTC. The full variable domain, in which reference TRBV11-2 and TRBJ2-7 provide the parts outside the CDR3, is EAGVAQSPRYKIIEKRQSVAFWCNPISGHATLYWYQQILGQGPKLLIQFQNNGVVDDSQLPKDRFSAERLKGVDSTLKIQPAKLEDSAVYLCASSSGLAYYEQYFGPGTRLTVT.

This chain joins TRBV28 and TRBJ1-1; TRBD1 matches at 10 bases. Germline V CDR1 and CDR2: MDHEN, SYDVKM. V was pared by 7 bases and J by 4 bases, with 9 bases of the junction left unmatched. The CDR3 consists of 15 residues. The CDR3 DNA is TGTGCCAGCAATACCCTGGGACAGGGGCTCACTGAAGCTTTCTTT. This gives the protein CASNTLGQGLTEAFF.

This rearrangement joins TRBV29-1 to TRBJ1-2; 7 nucleotides agree with TRBD1. V was clipped by 7 bases and J by 4 bases; unmatched bases: 3. Germline V CDR1 and CDR2: SQVTM, ANQGSEA. The CDR3 spans 11 residues. CDR3 region: CSAGQAYGYTF. In DNA form, the CDR3 reads TGCAGCGCCGGACAGGCCTATGGCTACACCTTC.

V and J are TRBV28 and TRBJ1-3; TRBD1 is a possible D gene (6 bases). Trimming removed 6 bases at V and 3 bases at J, with 12 bases between. Germline CDR1 reads MDHEN; CDR2 reads SYDVKM. The CDR3 has 14 residues. The CDR3 sequence: CASRTAGVGNTIYF. DNA of the CDR3: TGTGCCAGCAGAACCGCAGGGGTTGGAAACACCATATATTTT.

V usage is TRBV2 and J usage is TRBJ2-3; 11 bases align to TRBD2. Per the germline V gene, CDR1 is SNHLY and CDR2 is FYNNEI. The CDR3 runs 18 residues. V gave up 8 bases and J gave up 0 bases; unmatched junction bases: 13. The CDR3 DNA sequence: TGTGCCAGCCATTATACTGGACTAGCGGGTCGAAGCACAGATACGCAGTATTTT. Amino acids: CASHYTGLAGRSTDTQYF.

V is TRBV3-1 (or the pseudogene TRBV3-2) and J is TRBJ1-5; possibly TRBD1 for D (5 bases). The CDR3 has 14 amino acids. Germline CDR1 reads LGHDT; CDR2 reads YNNKEL (reference sequence). Trimming took off 4 bases at V and 0 bases at J, with 7 bases between the two ends. The CDR3 loop reads CASSPGNSNQPQHF. DNA of the CDR3: TGTGCCAGCAGCCCAGGGAATAGCAATCAGCCCCAGCATTTT.

This clone was seen a single time. This rearrangement joins TRBV3-1 (or the pseudogene TRBV3-2) to TRBJ1-2, with D possibly TRBD1 on 5 matching bases. The CDR3 extends over 12 amino acids. The ends were cut back, 5 bases at V and 8 bases at J, with 12 bases in the middle. Looked up from germline, CDR1 is LGHDT and CDR2 is YNNKEL (reference sequence). In nucleotides, the CDR3 is TGTGCCAGCAGCTTCCAGGGTCAAGGCTACACCTTC. Translation gives CASSFQGQGYTF.

This chain connects TRBV28 to TRBJ2-1; 7 bases align to TRBD2. The CDR3 totals 14 residues. Unmatched junction bases numbered 5, after V lost 8 bases and J lost 1 base. CDR1 is MDHEN and CDR2 is SYDVKM in the germline V gene. The CDR3 loop reads CASGVGGSYNEQFF. The CDR3 DNA is TGTGCCAGCGGTGTCGGGGGGTCCTACAATGAGCAGTTCTTC.

The chain recombines TRBV7-6 with TRBJ2-6; 8 bases align to TRBD1. Germline V gene data show CDR1 as SGHVS and CDR2 as FNYEAQ. V dropped 5 bases and J dropped 2; count of bases not matched to a gene: 11. This CDR3 spans 18 amino acids. CDR3 in DNA: TGTGCCAGCAGCATCCGGGACAGGTCGCACCCTGGGGCCAACGTCCTGACTTTC. Translating gives CASSIRDRSHPGANVLTF.

There are a few counts of this clone. The J gene is TRBJ1-6, the V gene TRBV28, with D tentatively TRBD1 (6 bases). The CDR3 is 15 amino acids. Trimming took 5 bases from V and 6 from J, leaving 14 bases between them. Germline CDR1 reads MDHEN; CDR2 reads SYDVKM. The chain's CDR3 is CASSPPGGGNSPLHF. DNA of the CDR3: TGTGCCAGCAGTCCCCCTGGGGGCGGTAATTCACCCCTCCACTTT.

CDR3 nucleotides: TGTGCCAGCAGCTTCCTAGCCCCCGGGAATGAGCAGTTCTTC. Its protein product is CASSFLAPGNEQFF. The chain is built from TRBV5-6 and TRBJ2-1; D is perhaps TRBD2 (5 bases). V dropped 2 bases and J dropped 7 bases, with 13 bases sitting between them. CDR3 length equals 14 residues. CDR1 and CDR2 (germline): SGHDT, YYEEEE.

V is TRBV4-2 and J is TRBJ1-1; no firm D call. From germline, CDR1 is LGHNA and CDR2 YNFKEQ. This CDR3 has 14 residues. V dropped 5 bases and J dropped 1 base, with 11 bases sitting between them. The CDR3: CASSIGGQNTEAFF. The CDR3 bases are TGTGCCAGCAGCATAGGCGGGCAGAACACTGAAGCTTTCTTT.

The CDR3 protein is CASSYVGTSGSSEQYF. As DNA, the CDR3 is TGTGCCAGCAGTTACGTAGGGACTAGCGGGAGTAGCGAGCAGTACTTC. V and J are TRBV6-6 and TRBJ2-7; 14 nucleotides align to TRBD2. This CDR3 is 16 amino acids long. From germline, CDR1 is MNHNY and CDR2 SVGAGI (reference sequence). The trim removed 2 bases at V and 6 bases at J, leaving 6 bases unmatched.

This clone is a singleton in its sample. This chain links TRBV18 with TRBJ2-3; no clear D. Germline V gene data show CDR1 as KGHSH and CDR2 as LQKENI. The length of the CDR3 is 13 residues. V dropped 4 bases and J dropped 5 bases, with 10 bases sitting between them. The CDR3 loop reads CASSRGVEDTQYF. As DNA, the CDR3 is TGTGCCAGCTCACGAGGAGTTGAAGATACGCAGTATTTT.

The genes are TRBV19 and TRBJ2-7; TRBD2 aligns across 7 bases. The CDR3 is made up of 16 amino acids. V lost 1 base and J lost 0; bases outside the gene matches: 6. Germline V lookup: CDR1 LNHDA, CDR2 SQIVND (reference sequence). CDR3 loop: CASSIGAGEGSYEQYF. Here the CDR3 DNA reads TGTGCCAGTAGTATAGGGGCGGGAGAGGGCTCCTACGAGCAGTACTTC.

The V gene is TRBV7-9, the J gene TRBJ2-1; 7 positions match TRBD1. This CDR3 spans 11 amino acids. Germline lookup yields CDR1 SEHNR and CDR2 FQNEAQ (reference sequence). Losses at the gene ends were 5 bases for V and 12 bases for J; bases not matched to a gene: 4. CDR3 loop: CASSTGVGQFF. The CDR3 DNA follows: TGTGCCAGCAGCACAGGGGTTGGGCAGTTCTTC.